This T cell receptor (beta chain) was identified in a study of tumor-infiltrating lymphocytes in primary liver carcinoma. CDR3 length: 16 residues. CDR1 and CDR2 (germline): LGHNA, YNFKEQ. Worth noting for this clonotype: One end of the junction varies from germline; a read error may be responsible.

RNA isolated from unsorted whole blood supplied the blood RNA, with germline DNA also extracted. The template, approximately 500 ng total RNA, yielded TCR beta cDNA made with a constant-region primer. Nested multiplex PCR, run for three rounds with slightly modified ARM-PCR, yielded TCR beta libraries. It was with TRBV1-TRBV30 forward primers and a C-beta reverse primer that the first two PCR rounds were run, at roughly 10 cycles each. One entry per CDR3 protein, called by TCRdb with MiXCR from the multiplex PCR reads. The sample lists some 190,000 distinct CDR3 sequences; roughly 60% were seen once.

The receptor was derived from a man in his forties or fifties with primary liver carcinoma and hepatitis B virus infection. The chain is built from TRBV4-2 and TRBJ2-3; 8 bases map to TRBD2. The sequenced sample consisted of peripheral blood. DNA of the CDR3: TGTGCCGGCAGCCAAGATCTGCTAGCGGGTGGTGATACGCAGTATTTT. Translated: CAGSQDLLAGGDTQYF.